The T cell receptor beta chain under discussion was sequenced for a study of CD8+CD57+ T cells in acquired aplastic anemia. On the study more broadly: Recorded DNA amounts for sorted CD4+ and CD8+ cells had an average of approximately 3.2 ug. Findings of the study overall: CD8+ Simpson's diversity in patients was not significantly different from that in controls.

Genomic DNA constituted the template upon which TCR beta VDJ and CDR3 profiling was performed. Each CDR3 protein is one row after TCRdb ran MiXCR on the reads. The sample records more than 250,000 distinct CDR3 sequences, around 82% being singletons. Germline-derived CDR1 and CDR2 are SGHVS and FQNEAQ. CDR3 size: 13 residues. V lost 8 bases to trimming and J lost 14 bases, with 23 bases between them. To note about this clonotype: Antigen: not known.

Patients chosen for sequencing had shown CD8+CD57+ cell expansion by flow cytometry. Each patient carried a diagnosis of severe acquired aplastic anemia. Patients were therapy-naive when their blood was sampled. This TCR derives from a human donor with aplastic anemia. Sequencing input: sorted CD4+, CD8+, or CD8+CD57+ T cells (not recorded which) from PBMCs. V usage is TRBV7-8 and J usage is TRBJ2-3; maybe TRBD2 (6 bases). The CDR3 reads CASGVGGSHETYF. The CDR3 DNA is TGTGCCAGCGGGGTCGGGGGAAGTCATGAGACGTATTTT.